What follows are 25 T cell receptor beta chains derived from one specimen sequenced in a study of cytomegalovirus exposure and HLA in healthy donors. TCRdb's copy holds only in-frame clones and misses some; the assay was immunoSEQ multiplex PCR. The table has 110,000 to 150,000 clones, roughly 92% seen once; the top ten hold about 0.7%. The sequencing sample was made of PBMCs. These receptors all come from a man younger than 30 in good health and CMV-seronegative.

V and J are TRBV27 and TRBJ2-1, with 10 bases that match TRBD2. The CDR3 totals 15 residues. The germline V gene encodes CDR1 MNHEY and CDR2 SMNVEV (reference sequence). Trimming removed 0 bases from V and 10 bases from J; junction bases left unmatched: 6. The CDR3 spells CASSLSLAGAREQFF. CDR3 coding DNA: TGTGCCAGCAGTTTATCTCTAGCGGGAGCGCGGGAGCAGTTCTTC.

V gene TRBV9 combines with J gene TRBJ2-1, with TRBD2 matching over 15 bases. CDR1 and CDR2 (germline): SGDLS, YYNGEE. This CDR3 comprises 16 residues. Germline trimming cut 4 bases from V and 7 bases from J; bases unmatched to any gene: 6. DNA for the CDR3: TGTGCCAGCAGCACCTACGGGACTAGCGGGGGGAATGAGCAGTTCTTC. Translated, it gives CASSTYGTSGGNEQFF.

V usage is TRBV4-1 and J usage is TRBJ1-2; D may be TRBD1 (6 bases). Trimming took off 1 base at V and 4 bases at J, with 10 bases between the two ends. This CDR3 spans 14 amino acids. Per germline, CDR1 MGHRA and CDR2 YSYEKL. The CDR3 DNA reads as TGCGCCAGCAGCCAAGGACAGACAGGCTATGGCTACACCTTC. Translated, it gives CASSQGQTGYGYTF.

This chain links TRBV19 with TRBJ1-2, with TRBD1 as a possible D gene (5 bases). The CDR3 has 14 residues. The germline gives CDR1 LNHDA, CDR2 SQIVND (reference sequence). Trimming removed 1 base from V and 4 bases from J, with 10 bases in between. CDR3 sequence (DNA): TGTGCCAGTAGTATAGCAGGGAACCCCTATGGCTACACCTTC. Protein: CASSIAGNPYGYTF.

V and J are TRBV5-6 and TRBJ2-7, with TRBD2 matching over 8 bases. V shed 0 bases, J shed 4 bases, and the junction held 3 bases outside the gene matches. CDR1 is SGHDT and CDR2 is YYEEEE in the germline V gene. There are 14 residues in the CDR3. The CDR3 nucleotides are TGTGCCAGCAGCTTGGGTAGCGGGGTGTACGAGCAGTACGTC. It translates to CASSLGSGVYEQYV.

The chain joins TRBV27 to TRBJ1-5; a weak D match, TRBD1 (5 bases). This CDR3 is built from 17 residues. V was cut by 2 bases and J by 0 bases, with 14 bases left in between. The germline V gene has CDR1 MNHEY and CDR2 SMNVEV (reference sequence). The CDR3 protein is CASSLTGRAHSNQPQHF. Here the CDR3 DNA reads TGTGCCAGCAGTTTAACGGGCAGGGCGCATAGCAATCAGCCCCAGCATTTT.

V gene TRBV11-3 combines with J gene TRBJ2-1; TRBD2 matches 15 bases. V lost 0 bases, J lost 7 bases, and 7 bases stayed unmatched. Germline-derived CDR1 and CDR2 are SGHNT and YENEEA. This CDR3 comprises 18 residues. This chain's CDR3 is CASSLDRMGLAGGNEQFF. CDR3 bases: TGTGCCAGCAGCTTAGACCGCATGGGACTAGCGGGAGGAAATGAGCAGTTCTTC.

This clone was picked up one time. The CDR3 sequence is CASSADSTTNEKLFF. The CDR3 nucleotides are TGTGCCAGCAGCGCGGACAGCACAACTAATGAAAAACTGTTTTTT. V gene TRBV7-2 combines with J gene TRBJ1-4; possible D gene TRBD1, 6 bases. CDR3 length: 15 amino acids. Germline V gene sequence: CDR1 SGHTA, CDR2 FQGNSA. The germline V and J ends were trimmed by 5 bases and 0 bases, with 10 bases remaining between them.

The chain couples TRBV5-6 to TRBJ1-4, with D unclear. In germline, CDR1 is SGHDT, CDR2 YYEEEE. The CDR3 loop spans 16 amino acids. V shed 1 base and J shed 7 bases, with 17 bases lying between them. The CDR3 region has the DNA TGTGCCAGCAGCTTGACTGGTGGGCTTCGGGGTGAAAAACTGTTTTTT. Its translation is CASSLTGGLRGEKLFF.

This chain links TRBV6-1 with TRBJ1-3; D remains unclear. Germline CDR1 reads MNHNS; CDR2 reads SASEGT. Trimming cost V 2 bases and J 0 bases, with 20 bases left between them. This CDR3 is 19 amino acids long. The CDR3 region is CASSEFLFMFDNSGNTIYF. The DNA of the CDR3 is TGTGCCAGCAGTGAATTTCTATTTATGTTTGACAACTCTGGAAACACCATATATTTT.

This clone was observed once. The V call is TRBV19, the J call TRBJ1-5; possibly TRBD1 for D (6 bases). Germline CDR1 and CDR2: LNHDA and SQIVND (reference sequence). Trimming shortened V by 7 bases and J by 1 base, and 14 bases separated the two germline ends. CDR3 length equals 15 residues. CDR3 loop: CASIYRAWSNQPQHF. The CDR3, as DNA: TGTGCCAGTATTTACAGGGCTTGGAGCAATCAGCCCCAGCATTTT.

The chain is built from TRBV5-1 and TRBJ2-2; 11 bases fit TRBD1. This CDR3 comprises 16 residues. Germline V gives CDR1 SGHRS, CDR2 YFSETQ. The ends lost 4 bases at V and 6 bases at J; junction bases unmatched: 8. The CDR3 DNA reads TGCGCCAGCAGCCCCGGGACAGGGGGTGCCGCCGGGGAGCTGTTTTTT. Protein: CASSPGTGGAAGELFF.

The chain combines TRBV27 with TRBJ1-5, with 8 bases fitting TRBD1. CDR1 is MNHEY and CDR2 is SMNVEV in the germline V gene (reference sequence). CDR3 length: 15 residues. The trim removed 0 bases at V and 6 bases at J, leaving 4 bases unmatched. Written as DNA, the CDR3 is TGTGCCAGCAGTTTATCGTCCACAGGGGGTCAGCCCCAGCATTTT. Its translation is CASSLSSTGGQPQHF.

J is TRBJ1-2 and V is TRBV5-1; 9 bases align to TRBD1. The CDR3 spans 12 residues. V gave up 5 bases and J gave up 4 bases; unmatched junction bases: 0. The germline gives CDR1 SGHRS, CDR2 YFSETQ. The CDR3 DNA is TGCGCCAGCAGACAGGGGGCCTATGGCTACACCTTC. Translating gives CASRQGAYGYTF. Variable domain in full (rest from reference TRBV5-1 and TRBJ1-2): KAGVTQTPRYLIKTRGQQVTLSCSPISGHRSVSWYQQTPGQGLQFLFEYFSETQRNKGNFPGRFSGRQFSNSRSEMNVSTLELGDSALYLCASRQGAYGYTFGSGTRLTVV.

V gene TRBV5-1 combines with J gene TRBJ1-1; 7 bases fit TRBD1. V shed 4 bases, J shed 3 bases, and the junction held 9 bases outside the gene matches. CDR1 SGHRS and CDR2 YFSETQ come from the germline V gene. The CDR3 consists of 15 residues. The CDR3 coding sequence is TGCGCCAGCAGCAAAGACAGGGCCGGATACACTGAAGCTTTCTTT. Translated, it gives CASSKDRAGYTEAFF.

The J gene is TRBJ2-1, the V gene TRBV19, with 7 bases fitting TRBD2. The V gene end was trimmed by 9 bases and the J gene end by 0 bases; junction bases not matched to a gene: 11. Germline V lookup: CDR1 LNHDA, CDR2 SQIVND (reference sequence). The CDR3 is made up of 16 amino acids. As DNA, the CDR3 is TGTGCCAGCCCTGCTAGCGGAACGGACTCCTACAATGAGCAGTTCTTC. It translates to CASPASGTDSYNEQFF.

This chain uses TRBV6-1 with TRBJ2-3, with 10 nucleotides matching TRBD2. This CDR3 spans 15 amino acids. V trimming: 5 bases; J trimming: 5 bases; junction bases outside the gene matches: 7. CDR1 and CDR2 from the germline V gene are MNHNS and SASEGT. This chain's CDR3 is CASSPAAGGGDTQYF. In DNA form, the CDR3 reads TGTGCCAGCAGTCCCGCAGCGGGGGGGGGAGATACGCAGTATTTT.

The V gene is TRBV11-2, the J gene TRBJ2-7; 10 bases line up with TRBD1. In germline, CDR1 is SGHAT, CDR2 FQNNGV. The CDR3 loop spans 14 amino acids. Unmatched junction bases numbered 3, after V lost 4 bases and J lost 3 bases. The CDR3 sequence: CASSSWDRGYEQYV. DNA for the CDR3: TGTGCCAGCAGCTCCTGGGACAGGGGCTACGAGCAGTACGTC.

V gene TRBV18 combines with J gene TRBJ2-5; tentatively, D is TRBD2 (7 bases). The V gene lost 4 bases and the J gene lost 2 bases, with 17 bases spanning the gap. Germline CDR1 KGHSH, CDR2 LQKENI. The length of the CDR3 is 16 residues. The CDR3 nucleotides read TGTGCCAGCTCACTCTTCGGCGGGGGCGGTCAAGAGACCCAGTACTTC. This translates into CASSLFGGGGQETQYF.

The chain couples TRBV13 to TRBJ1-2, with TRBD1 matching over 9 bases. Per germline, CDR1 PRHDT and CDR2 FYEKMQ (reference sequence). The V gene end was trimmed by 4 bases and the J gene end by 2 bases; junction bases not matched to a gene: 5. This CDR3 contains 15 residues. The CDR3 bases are TGTGCCAGCAGCTCCCTACAGGGGGCGAACTATGGCTACACCTTC. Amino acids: CASSSLQGANYGYTF.

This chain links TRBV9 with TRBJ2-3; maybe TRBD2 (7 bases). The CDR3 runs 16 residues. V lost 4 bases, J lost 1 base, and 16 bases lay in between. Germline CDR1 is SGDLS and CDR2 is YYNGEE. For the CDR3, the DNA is TGTGCCAGCAGCAGGGGGGGCAGCGTCGGCACAGATACGCAGTATTTT. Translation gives CASSRGGSVGTDTQYF.

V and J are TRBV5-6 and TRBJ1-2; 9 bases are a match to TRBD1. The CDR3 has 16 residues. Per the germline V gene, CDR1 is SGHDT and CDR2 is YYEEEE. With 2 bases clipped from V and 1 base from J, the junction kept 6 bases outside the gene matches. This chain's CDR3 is CASSFPGTGLNYGYTF. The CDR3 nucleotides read TGTGCCAGCAGCTTCCCCGGGACAGGGCTTAACTATGGCTACACCTTC.

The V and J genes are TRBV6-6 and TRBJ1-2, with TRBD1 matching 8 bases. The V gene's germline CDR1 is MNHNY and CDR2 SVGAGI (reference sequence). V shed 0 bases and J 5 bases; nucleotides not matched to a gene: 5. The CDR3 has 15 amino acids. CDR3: CASSYSGQGRYGYTF. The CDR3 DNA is TGTGCCAGCAGTTACTCCGGACAGGGTCGGTATGGCTACACCTTC.

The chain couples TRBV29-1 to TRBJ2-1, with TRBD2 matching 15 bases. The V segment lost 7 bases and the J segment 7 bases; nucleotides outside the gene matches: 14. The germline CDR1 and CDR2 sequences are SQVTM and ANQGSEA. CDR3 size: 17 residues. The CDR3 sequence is CSGDGLAGGPSWNEQFF. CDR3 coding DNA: TGCAGCGGTGATGGACTAGCGGGGGGGCCGTCGTGGAATGAGCAGTTCTTC.

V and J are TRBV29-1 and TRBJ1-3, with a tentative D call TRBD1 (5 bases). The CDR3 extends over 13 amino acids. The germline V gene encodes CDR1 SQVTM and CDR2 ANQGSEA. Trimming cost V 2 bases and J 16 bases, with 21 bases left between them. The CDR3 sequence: CSVETSGTPLMYF. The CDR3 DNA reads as TGCAGCGTTGAAACGAGTGGGACTCCTCTCATGTATTTT.